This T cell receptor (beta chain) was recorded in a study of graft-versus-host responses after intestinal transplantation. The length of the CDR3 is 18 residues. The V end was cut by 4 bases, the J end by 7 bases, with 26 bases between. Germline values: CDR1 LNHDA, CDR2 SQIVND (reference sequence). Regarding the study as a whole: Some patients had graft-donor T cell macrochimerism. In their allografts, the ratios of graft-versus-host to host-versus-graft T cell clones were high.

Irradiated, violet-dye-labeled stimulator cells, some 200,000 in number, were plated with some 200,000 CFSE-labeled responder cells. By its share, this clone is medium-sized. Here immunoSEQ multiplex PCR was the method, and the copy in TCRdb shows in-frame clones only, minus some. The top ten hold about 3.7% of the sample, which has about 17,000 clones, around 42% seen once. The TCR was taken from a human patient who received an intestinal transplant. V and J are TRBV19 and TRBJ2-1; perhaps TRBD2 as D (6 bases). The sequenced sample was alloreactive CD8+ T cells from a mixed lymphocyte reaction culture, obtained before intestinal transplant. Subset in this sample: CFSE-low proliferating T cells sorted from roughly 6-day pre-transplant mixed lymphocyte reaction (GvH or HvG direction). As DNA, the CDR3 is TGTGCCAGTAGTACCGACTGGGGGTCGGGGGATGGGTATAATGAGCAGTTCTTC. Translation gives CASSTDWGSGDGYNEQFF.